This TCR beta chain was recorded in a study of blood T cell repertoires in COVID-19 (dated by TCRdb to 2020 to 2022). Regarding the research as a whole: Samples from collaborators originated in the United States, Italy and Spain and spanned both the acute and convalescent phases of COVID-19. The material from the prospective study consisted of cDNA or gDNA derived from T cells, B-cell-depleted T cells, or PBMCs. Where HLA class I and class II types were available, the types were taken from metadata supplied by the sample provider, not from assay-based typing. Sample metadata almost always included a de-identified subject ID, COVID-19 status, age in years and sex. A freely available public database, intended as a resource for researchers studying the immune response to SARS-CoV-2, is where the repertoires were released. The dataset comprised deeply sampled blood TCRbeta repertoires from subjects exposed to, actively infected with, or recovered from COVID-19. The samples were drawn from the first 160 participants of the ongoing ImmuneRACE study and from some 1,300 subjects provided by 6 global collaborators.

Participants in the prospective study were aged roughly 18 to 95 years, lived in 20 to 30 United States geographic areas, and enrolled through a virtual design. To assign participants to cohorts, the prospective study relied on clinical history that participants themselves reported in a screening survey and a study questionnaire. Recovered participants in ImmuneRACE Cohort 3 were defined as having two consecutive negative NP/OP PCR tests, clearance from a healthcare professional, or resolution of symptoms. In the prospective study, whole blood, serum and a nasopharyngeal or oropharyngeal swab were collected from each participant by mobile phlebotomists. Participants in the prospective study had the option to provide additional blood draws and questionnaires over an approximately 2-month period. Before DNA extraction, blood samples from the prospective study were shipped at room temperature or frozen.

On the study overall, not on this receptor specifically: The quantity of clinical and demographic metadata differed by source and by participant and was supplied without curation.

The CDR3 sequence holds 13 residues, the cysteine and phenylalanine included. Only CDR3 DNA remains: 39 bases, in frame from the first base. Trimming costs V 0 bases and J 8 bases, and their ends lie 11 bases apart. CDR1 and CDR2, per the germline V gene, are SGHDT and YYEEEE. Points on this clone: No cognate antigen has been identified for it. Per-base qualities were not stored, and no clone one base away is much larger.

TCRbeta CDR3 regions were amplified from genomic DNA by means of the immunoSEQ Assay, a bias-controlled multiplex PCR. Per the authors' processing: The number of nucleated cells in each sample was estimated from the amplification of reference gene primers within the assay. To quantify the absolute abundance of each unique TCRbeta CDR3 rearrangement, sequence reads were collapsed and filtered. For each sample, productive Simpson clonality was calculated as the square root of Simpson's diversity index over productive rearrangements. Not all clones reach the TCRdb copy of this immuneACCESS table, which keeps in-frame sequences only. Checked studies attribute under half of the gap to unresolved V genes and leave the rest unexplained. V, J and clone size are taken as reported in that table, and D and trimming were inferred from the DNA itself. The sample includes about 310,000 clones, with around 85% observed a single time. The ten most abundant clones make up 2.2% of the sample.

Sequencing was performed on PBMCs or T cells enriched from blood (not recorded which). The receptor was derived from a man aged 25-45 years who had recovered from COVID-19. The rearranged chain carries TRBV5-6 and TRBJ1-2, with TRBD1 as a weak D call on 6 bases. The DNA sequence is given as TGTGCCAGCAGCTTGGACAGGGTGGAAGGCTACACCTTC. Its coded protein is CASSLDRVEGYTF.